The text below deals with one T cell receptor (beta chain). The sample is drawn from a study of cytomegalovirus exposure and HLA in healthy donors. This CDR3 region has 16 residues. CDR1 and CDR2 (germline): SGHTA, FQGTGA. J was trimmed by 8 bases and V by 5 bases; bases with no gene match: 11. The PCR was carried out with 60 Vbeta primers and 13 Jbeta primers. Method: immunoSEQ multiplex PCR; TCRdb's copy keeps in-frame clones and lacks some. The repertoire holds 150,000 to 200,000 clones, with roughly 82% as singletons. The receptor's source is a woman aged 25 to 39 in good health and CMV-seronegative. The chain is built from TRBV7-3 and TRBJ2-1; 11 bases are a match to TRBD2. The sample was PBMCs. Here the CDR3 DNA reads TGTGCCAGCAGCGGGCATAGCGGGAGGGCCGCGGATGAGCAGTTCTTC. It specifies CASSGHSGRAADEQFF.